This T cell receptor beta chain was identified during a study of early T cells in non-severe SARS-CoV-2 infection. Across the study: With bulk RNA from unsorted whole blood as input, sequencing yielded unpaired chains.

Individual cDNA molecules each received unique molecular identifiers attached to them. TCRdb re-called the 5' RACE reads with MiXCR, one entry per CDR3 protein. The data hold fewer than 80,000 distinct CDR3 sequences, with more than 3.5% observed a single time. This clonotype was recorded a few times. Germline CDR1 SGHRS, CDR2 YFSETQ. V dropped 7 bases and J dropped 2; count of bases not matched to a gene: 4. The length of the CDR3 is 13 residues. This TCR was recovered from an adult who was a healthcare worker with PCR-confirmed SARS-CoV-2 infection or an uninfected control (not recorded which). The donor label of this sample is uncertain. The input for sequencing was whole blood, taken at baseline. This sequence joins TRBV5-1 and TRBJ1-1; TRBD1 matches 8 bases. The CDR3 loop reads CASRGQGNTEAFF. Written as DNA, the CDR3 is TGCGCCAGCCGAGGACAGGGTAACACTGAAGCTTTCTTT.